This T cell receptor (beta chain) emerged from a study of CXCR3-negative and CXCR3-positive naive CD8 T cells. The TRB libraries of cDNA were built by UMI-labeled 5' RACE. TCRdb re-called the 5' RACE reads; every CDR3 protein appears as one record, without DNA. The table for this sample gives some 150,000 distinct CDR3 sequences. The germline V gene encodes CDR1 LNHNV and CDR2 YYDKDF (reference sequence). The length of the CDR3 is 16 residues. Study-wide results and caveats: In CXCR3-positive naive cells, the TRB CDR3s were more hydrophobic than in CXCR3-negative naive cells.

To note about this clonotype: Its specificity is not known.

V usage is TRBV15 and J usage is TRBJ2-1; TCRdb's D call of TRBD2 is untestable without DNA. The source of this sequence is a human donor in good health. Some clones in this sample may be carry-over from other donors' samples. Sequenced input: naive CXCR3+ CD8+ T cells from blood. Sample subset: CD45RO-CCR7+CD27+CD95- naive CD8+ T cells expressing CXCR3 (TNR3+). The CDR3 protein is CATSSVLAGGPDEQFF.